A single T cell receptor beta chain is shown here with its context. With 60 Vbeta and 13 Jbeta primers, the PCR was carried out. Here immunoSEQ multiplex PCR was the method, and the copy in TCRdb shows in-frame clones only, minus some. The data contain tens of thousands of clones, around 70% of them seen just once; the ten biggest clones take up around 15%. This record comes from a study of cytomegalovirus exposure and HLA in healthy donors. The V end was cut by 2 bases, the J end by 4 bases, with 22 bases between. Germline V CDR1 and CDR2: GTSNPN, SVGIG (reference sequence). CDR3 length: 17 residues. As for the donors, each was a healthy bone marrow donor.

The specimen was PBMCs. The V call is TRBV30, the J call TRBJ2-3; D is perhaps TRBD1 (5 bases). The sequence was collected from a woman between 50 and 59 years old in good health and CMV-seropositive. CDR3 DNA sequence: TGTGCCTGGAGTCCTCTTCTGCCCTCATTCAGGGCAGATACGCAGTATTTT. Its protein product is CAWSPLLPSFRADTQYF.